This is a list of T cell receptor beta chains from one sample in a study of CD8 T cells in Susac syndrome. A single record per CDR3 protein comes from TCRdb applying MiXCR to the immunoSEQ multiplex PCR reads. The data show over 350,000 distinct CDR3 sequences, roughly 85% seen once. The specimen was CD8+ T cells from PBMCs. The receptors come from a human donor with multiple sclerosis. CDR3s include the opening cysteine and the closing phenylalanine or tryptophan. The D gene is left open where the match is weak. Where a row states a size, it is once, few, many or the class of an expanded clone; other rows omit it.

D gene: TRBD1
J gene: TRBJ1-2
V gene: TRBV5-1
clone size: -
CDR3 DNA: TGCGCCAGCAGCTCCGGGACAGGGCAGGGCTACACCTTC
CDR3 protein: CASSSGTGQGYTF

D gene: -
J gene: TRBJ2-2
V gene: TRBV5-5
clone size: -
CDR3 DNA: TGTGCCAGCAGCCCTTCGTTTGTGGAGCTGTTTTTT
CDR3 protein: CASSPSFVELFF

D gene: -
J gene: TRBJ2-1
V gene: TRBV6-1
clone size: -
CDR3 DNA: TGTGCCAGCAGTGAAGCGAGGGATGAAGTGGATGAGCAGTTCTTC
CDR3 protein: CASSEARDEVDEQFF

D gene: TRBD1
J gene: TRBJ2-6
V gene: TRBV5-1
clone size: -
CDR3 DNA: TGCGCCAGCAGCGATACCGGGACAGAAGTGTCTGGGGCCAACGTCCTGACTTTC
CDR3 protein: CASSDTGTEVSGANVLTF

D gene: -
J gene: TRBJ1-1
V gene: TRBV12-5
clone size: -
CDR3 DNA: TGTGCTAGTGGTTTGGGGCCCGGAGAGGCAGGGTTGACAGAAGCTTTCTTT
CDR3 protein: CASGLGPGEAGLTEAFF

D gene: -
J gene: TRBJ2-7
V gene: TRBV10-3
clone size: -
CDR3 DNA: TGTGCCATCAGTGAGTCGAACGGGGTGAACTCCTACGAGCAGTACTTC
CDR3 protein: CAISESNGVNSYEQYF

D gene: TRBD1
J gene: TRBJ2-7
V gene: TRBV20-1
clone size: -
CDR3 DNA: TGCAGTGCTAGACTACTTGGACAGGAAACCTACGAGCAGTACTTC
CDR3 protein: CSARLLGQETYEQYF

D gene: -
J gene: TRBJ2-1
V gene: TRBV4-1
clone size: -
CDR3 DNA: TGCGCCAGCAGCCAAGACAAACCTTCCTACAATGAGCAGTTCTTC
CDR3 protein: CASSQDKPSYNEQFF

D gene: TRBD1
J gene: TRBJ2-1
V gene: TRBV28
clone size: -
CDR3 DNA: TGTGCCAGCAGTTTAATTTTGAACAGGGGGCGGGCTAGCTCCTACAATGAGCAGTTCTTC
CDR3 protein: CASSLILNRGRASSYNEQFF

D gene: TRBD1
J gene: TRBJ1-5
V gene: TRBV4-1
clone size: -
CDR3 DNA: TGCGCCAGCAGCCTCGGGACAGCTGAAGGGCCCCAGCATTTT
CDR3 protein: CASSLGTAEGPQHF

D gene: -
J gene: TRBJ2-7
V gene: TRBV30
clone size: -
CDR3 DNA: TGTGCCTGGAGGAAGACAGTTACCTACGAGCAGTACTTC
CDR3 protein: CAWRKTVTYEQYF

D gene: -
J gene: TRBJ1-5
V gene: TRBV4-1
clone size: -
CDR3 DNA: TGCGCCAGCAGCCAGGGCAGGGAAGAGCAGCCCCAGCATTTT
CDR3 protein: CASSQGREEQPQHF

D gene: TRBD2
J gene: TRBJ2-7
V gene: TRBV27
clone size: once
CDR3 DNA: TGTGCCAGCAGTTTCATCGGGGGGAGCTCCTACGAGCAGTACTTC
CDR3 protein: CASSFIGGSSYEQYF

D gene: -
J gene: TRBJ2-1
V gene: TRBV30
clone size: -
CDR3 DNA: TGTGCCTGGAGTGTTAGTTGGGACGCTCCCTATAATGAGCAGTTCTTC
CDR3 protein: CAWSVSWDAPYNEQFF

D gene: TRBD2
J gene: TRBJ2-3
V gene: TRBV9
clone size: -
CDR3 DNA: TGTGCCAGCAGCGACAGCCCCACTAGCGGGAGATGGACAGATACGCAGTATTTT
CDR3 protein: CASSDSPTSGRWTDTQYF

D gene: -
J gene: TRBJ2-7
V gene: TRBV5-5
clone size: -
CDR3 DNA: TGTGCCAGCAGCTTGGAACACAGGGTCGGCGAGCAGTACTTC
CDR3 protein: CASSLEHRVGEQYF

D gene: TRBD1
J gene: TRBJ1-1
V gene: TRBV6-5
clone size: -
CDR3 DNA: TGTGCCAGCAGTTACTCAAAACAGGGGGGCACTGAAGCTTTCTTT
CDR3 protein: CASSYSKQGGTEAFF

D gene: -
J gene: TRBJ2-3
V gene: TRBV5-1
clone size: few
CDR3 DNA: TGCGCCAGCAGCTTGTGGGTGGCAGATACGCAGTATTTT
CDR3 protein: CASSLWVADTQYF

D gene: -
J gene: TRBJ1-1
V gene: TRBV10-3
clone size: -
CDR3 DNA: TGTGCCATCAGTGATCAAACAACTGAAGCTTTCTTT
CDR3 protein: CAISDQTTEAFF

D gene: TRBD2
J gene: TRBJ2-3
V gene: TRBV30
clone size: -
CDR3 DNA: TGTGCCTGGAGTGTACATCAGCGGGGGGGCACAGATACGCAGTATTTT
CDR3 protein: CAWSVHQRGGTDTQYF

D gene: -
J gene: TRBJ2-5
V gene: TRBV30
clone size: -
CDR3 DNA: TGTGCCTGGGCCGACGGGGTGGGGAAAGAGACCCAGTACTTC
CDR3 protein: CAWADGVGKETQYF

D gene: TRBD1
J gene: TRBJ2-3
V gene: TRBV28
clone size: -
CDR3 DNA: TGTGCCAGCAGTGAGCTACGGGACAGGGCCTTCACAGATACGCAGTATTTT
CDR3 protein: CASSELRDRAFTDTQYF

D gene: -
J gene: TRBJ1-2
V gene: TRBV12-3/TRBV12-4
clone size: -
CDR3 DNA: TGTGCCAGCATTTTCCCACCCGCACAAGGCTACACCTTC
CDR3 protein: CASIFPPAQGYTF

D gene: -
J gene: TRBJ2-7
V gene: TRBV7-9
clone size: -
CDR3 DNA: TGTGCCAGCAGCCCCTGGTCGGGGAACGAGCAGTACTTC
CDR3 protein: CASSPWSGNEQYF

D gene: TRBD2
J gene: TRBJ2-5
V gene: TRBV11-1
clone size: few
CDR3 DNA: TGTGCCAGCAGCGGGACTAGCGGGAGGGAGACCCAGTACTTC
CDR3 protein: CASSGTSGRETQYF

D gene: -
J gene: TRBJ2-7
V gene: TRBV5-1
clone size: once
CDR3 DNA: TGCGCCAGCAGCCCGGGAGAGGGGGCCTACGAGCAGTACTTC
CDR3 protein: CASSPGEGAYEQYF

D gene: -
J gene: TRBJ2-5
V gene: TRBV12-3/TRBV12-4
clone size: -
CDR3 DNA: TGTGCCAGCAGTCGGGGTCCGGGGCGCCAAGAGACCCAGTACTTC
CDR3 protein: CASSRGPGRQETQYF

D gene: -
J gene: TRBJ1-1
V gene: TRBV9
clone size: -
CDR3 DNA: TGTGCCAGCAGCTCACAAAGAGCCAGCCTGAACACTGAAGCTTTCTTT
CDR3 protein: CASSSQRASLNTEAFF

D gene: TRBD1
J gene: TRBJ2-3
V gene: TRBV3-1
clone size: -
CDR3 DNA: TGTGCCAGCAGCCAAGTTCCGCCAGGGGGCGACGCAGATACGCAGTATTTT
CDR3 protein: CASSQVPPGGDADTQYF

D gene: -
J gene: TRBJ1-2
V gene: TRBV7-9
clone size: -
CDR3 DNA: TGTGCCAGCAGCTTACAACCAGGCGATAACTATGGCTACACCTTC
CDR3 protein: CASSLQPGDNYGYTF

D gene: -
J gene: TRBJ2-7
V gene: TRBV4-1
clone size: -
CDR3 DNA: TGCGCCAGCGGAGGGTCGGAGCAGTACTTC
CDR3 protein: CASGGSEQYF

D gene: TRBD1
J gene: TRBJ1-2
V gene: TRBV28
clone size: once
CDR3 DNA: TGTGCCATCCTCGGGACAGAAGAACTTAACTATGGCTACACCTTC
CDR3 protein: CAILGTEELNYGYTF

D gene: -
J gene: TRBJ1-5
V gene: TRBV21-1
clone size: -
CDR3 DNA: TGTGCCAGCAGCATTGGACAGGCCAAGCAGGGCAATCAGCCCCAGCATTTT
CDR3 protein: CASSIGQAKQGNQPQHF

D gene: -
J gene: TRBJ1-1
V gene: TRBV27
clone size: -
CDR3 DNA: TGTGCCAGCAGTCCAGGACAGTTCACTGAAGCTTTCTTT
CDR3 protein: CASSPGQFTEAFF

D gene: TRBD2
J gene: TRBJ2-5
V gene: TRBV12-3/TRBV12-4
clone size: few
CDR3 DNA: TGTGCCAGCGAATTATTCGCGGGAGGAAAAGAGACCCAGTACTTC
CDR3 protein: CASELFAGGKETQYF

D gene: -
J gene: TRBJ2-3
V gene: TRBV30
clone size: -
CDR3 DNA: TGTGCCTGGGAGGGGCTCTTCACAGATACGCAGTATTTT
CDR3 protein: CAWEGLFTDTQYF

D gene: -
J gene: TRBJ2-1
V gene: TRBV28
clone size: -
CDR3 DNA: TGTGCCAGCAGTGTCAGGGAAGGGGATTTCTCACGGAACAATGAGCAGTTCTTC
CDR3 protein: CASSVREGDFSRNNEQFF

D gene: TRBD1
J gene: TRBJ2-3
V gene: TRBV28
clone size: -
CDR3 DNA: TGTGCCAGCAGCCACGACAGGGCCACAGATACGCAGTATTTT
CDR3 protein: CASSHDRATDTQYF

D gene: -
J gene: TRBJ2-7
V gene: TRBV10-3
clone size: few
CDR3 DNA: TGTGCCATCAGTGAGTCGATCGGTACCTACGAGCAGTACTTC
CDR3 protein: CAISESIGTYEQYF

D gene: -
J gene: TRBJ2-1
V gene: TRBV19
clone size: -
CDR3 DNA: TGTGCCAGTAGTATCCTGGGTGGGGTTCTTAGCTCCTACAATGAGCAGTTCTTC
CDR3 protein: CASSILGGVLSSYNEQFF

D gene: TRBD1
J gene: TRBJ2-2
V gene: TRBV19
clone size: -
CDR3 DNA: TGTGCCAGTAGAGACCGACAGGGTTACACCGGGGAGCTGTTTTTT
CDR3 protein: CASRDRQGYTGELFF

D gene: TRBD2
J gene: TRBJ2-1
V gene: TRBV12-3/TRBV12-4
clone size: -
CDR3 DNA: TGTGCCAGCAGTTTAGGCCTCTGGCGGGAGTTCAATGAGCAGTTCTTC
CDR3 protein: CASSLGLWREFNEQFF

D gene: -
J gene: TRBJ2-1
V gene: TRBV11-2
clone size: -
CDR3 DNA: TGTGCCAGCAGCTTAGGTAGCGTCTCCTACAATGAGCAGTTCTTC
CDR3 protein: CASSLGSVSYNEQFF

D gene: -
J gene: TRBJ2-1
V gene: TRBV27
clone size: -
CDR3 DNA: TGTGCCAGCAGTTTTGGACCATACAATGAGCAGTTCTTC
CDR3 protein: CASSFGPYNEQFF

D gene: TRBD2
J gene: TRBJ2-7
V gene: TRBV6-2/TRBV6-3
clone size: -
CDR3 DNA: TGTGCCAGCAGTTTAACCCTTAGCGGGAGTAGCGAGCAGTACTTC
CDR3 protein: CASSLTLSGSSEQYF

D gene: -
J gene: TRBJ2-1
V gene: TRBV15
clone size: -
CDR3 DNA: TGTGCCACCAGCGGGATTCACAGGGAGGGATCCTACAATGAGCAGTTCTTC
CDR3 protein: CATSGIHREGSYNEQFF

D gene: TRBD1
J gene: TRBJ1-2
V gene: TRBV12-3/TRBV12-4
clone size: -
CDR3 DNA: TGTGCCAGCAGTACTACAACCCCCGCGACAGGGGACTATGGCTACACCTTC
CDR3 protein: CASSTTTPATGDYGYTF

D gene: -
J gene: TRBJ2-7
V gene: TRBV29-1
clone size: few
CDR3 DNA: TGCAGCGTTGAAGGCAAGGATGGTTACGAGCAGTACTTC
CDR3 protein: CSVEGKDGYEQYF

D gene: -
J gene: TRBJ2-1
V gene: TRBV5-1
clone size: -
CDR3 DNA: TGCGCCAGCAGCTTCAGGCATCCCTCCTACAATGAGCAGTTCTTC
CDR3 protein: CASSFRHPSYNEQFF

D gene: -
J gene: TRBJ1-1
V gene: TRBV30
clone size: few
CDR3 DNA: TGTGCCTGGACCTCGGGGGGCGCGAACACTGAAGCTTTCTTT
CDR3 protein: CAWTSGGANTEAFF

D gene: TRBD2
J gene: TRBJ2-7
V gene: TRBV6-5
clone size: -
CDR3 DNA: TGTGCCAGCAGATTACTAGCGGGAGTGCCCTACGAGCAGTACTTC
CDR3 protein: CASRLLAGVPYEQYF

D gene: -
J gene: TRBJ1-1
V gene: TRBV28
clone size: -
CDR3 DNA: TGTGCCAGCAGCAGTACTATACCTCAGGCGGGGGAATATACTAAAGCTTTCTTT
CDR3 protein: CASSSTIPQAGEYTKAFF

D gene: -
J gene: TRBJ2-1
V gene: TRBV18
clone size: -
CDR3 DNA: TGTGCCAGCTCACCGGGACGGATCATAGAAGGTGAGCAGTTCTTC
CDR3 protein: CASSPGRIIEGEQFF

D gene: -
J gene: TRBJ2-7
V gene: TRBV5-6
clone size: few
CDR3 DNA: TGTGCCAGCAGCTTGACAGGGGGGGACGAGCAGTACTTC
CDR3 protein: CASSLTGGDEQYF

D gene: -
J gene: TRBJ2-7
V gene: TRBV2
clone size: -
CDR3 DNA: TGTGCCAGCAGTGACAGGAGAAGCTCCTACGAGCAGTACTTC
CDR3 protein: CASSDRRSSYEQYF

D gene: TRBD1
J gene: TRBJ2-3
V gene: TRBV20-1
clone size: -
CDR3 DNA: TGCAGTGCTAGGGTGACAGGGCGTGAGACAGATACGCAGTATTTT
CDR3 protein: CSARVTGRETDTQYF

D gene: TRBD1
J gene: TRBJ2-3
V gene: TRBV4-2
clone size: -
CDR3 DNA: TGTGCCAGCAGCCAGGAAAGACAGGGTTTAGCTACGCAGTATTTT
CDR3 protein: CASSQERQGLATQYF

D gene: -
J gene: TRBJ1-4
V gene: TRBV7-9
clone size: -
CDR3 DNA: TGTGCCAGCAGCTCAGGGGACGAGGCAAATGAAAAACTGTTTTTT
CDR3 protein: CASSSGDEANEKLFF

D gene: TRBD1
J gene: TRBJ1-2
V gene: TRBV13
clone size: -
CDR3 DNA: TGTGCCAGCAGCATAGGGGGCAGAGGCTATGGCTACACCTTC
CDR3 protein: CASSIGGRGYGYTF

D gene: -
J gene: TRBJ2-3
V gene: TRBV4-1
clone size: -
CDR3 DNA: TGCGCCAGCAGCCCCCTAACGGTCACGTCTAGCACAGATACGCAGTATTTT
CDR3 protein: CASSPLTVTSSTDTQYF